The sequence of this TCR beta chain was determined in a study of shared clonotypes between healthy human individuals (dated by TCRdb to 2018 to 2020). General notes on the study: Two women and a few men aged 18 to 49 years were included in the cohort. For each donor, CD4 naive and CD4 memory were each run on three plates, CD8 naive on two plates, and CD8 memory on one plate. To increase sequencing depth and limit assay-specific biases, TCR repertoire library preparation and sequencing were carried out by different laboratories using diverse techniques. To estimate repertoire size and how much clonotype sharing occurs between individuals, the study deeply sequenced the blood TCR repertoires of roughly 5 healthy adults. Per donor, leukapheresis produced somewhere between about 0.94 and 9 billion PBMCs. Study-level results and caveats: Across several donors, roughly 5% of naive CD4, roughly 3.8% of naive CD8, 2% to 2.5% of memory CD4, and over 0.35% of memory CD8 clonotypes were shared. Pairwise subsampling led to the expectation that sequencing depth would affect the degree of clonotype sharing among donors. Incomplete sequencing was indicated by rarefaction of sorted-subset datasets, despite the large sequencing depth. Sampling was restricted to blood, and TCR repertoires in tissues likely differ from the TCR repertoires found in blood. Estimated clonotype richness was generally larger for naive than for memory subsets. Because the study included only a small number of donors, the genetic and exposure-history diversity represented was limited. Compared with non-shared clonotypes, the clonotypes found in all four sorted-subset donors had higher generation probabilities.

CDR1 MNHEY and CDR2 SMNVEV were looked up in the germline V gene (reference sequence). V drops 6 bases and J drops 4 bases, leaving 12 bases in between. Its CDR3 holds 13 amino acids, cysteine through phenylalanine. The only DNA kept is the CDR3, 39 bases in frame from the first base. Using the deep immunoSEQ assay, multiplex PCR amplified TCR CDR3 regions from genomic DNA. Extracted genomic DNA from each cell subset was spread evenly across all wells of several immunoSEQ 96-well plates, with each plate serving as a replicate. For sorted subsets, around 200 ng genomic DNA, equal to about 30,000 T cell genomes, was loaded into each replicate PCR. Purified libraries were quantified with a Qubit 3.0 fluorometer, sized on a Bioanalyzer 2100, and re-quantified with the KAPA Library Quantification kit. Every immunoSEQ 96-well plate was sequenced on a dedicated single-read 150-cycle Illumina NextSeq 550 flow cell. The published analysis was carried out like this. Because only junctional sequences without quality scores were contained in the immunoSEQ output, filtering matching that applied to full-length reads could not be performed. Sequences were annotated with PyIR, a Python wrapper for IgBLAST v1.9, and V/J genes and CDR3 were assigned using IMGT germline references. Reads were filtered out if the reads had weak V/J assignments (E-value above 1e-6), no CDR3, stop codons, out-of-frame junctions, or ambiguous translated residues. V3J clonotypes were defined by identical inferred V gene, J gene, and CDR3 amino acid sequence. Percentage overlap between repertoires was computed as shared unique clonotypes divided by the size of the smaller repertoire. Three approaches were used to assess repertoire richness: RTK rarefaction, the Chao1 estimator, and Recon v2.1 estimates of unobserved clonotypes. OLGA was used to compute generation probabilities for all TCRbeta clonotypes that the gDNA method yielded from a handful of donors. In its TCRdb copy, this immuneACCESS table keeps in-frame sequences only and misses some clones. Where compared with another copy, unresolved V genes explain less than half of these, and the others have no known cause. Clonal size and the V and J genes are those of that table, whereas D and trimming came from the DNA. The table for this sample lists roughly 2.1 million clones; about 92% of them were counted only once. The ten largest clonotypes hold 1.5% to 2% of the sample.

For the CD8 naive samples, CD45RO-negative cells were positively selected for CCR7, yielding a CD45RA+CCR7+ population from which TemRA cells were excluded. The donors were healthy, HIV-negative adults with no recently reported acute infections or vaccinations. All donors were Caucasian adults living in Nashville, Tennessee, USA. After blood collection by leukapheresis, PBMCs were isolated using Ficoll-Histopaque density gradient centrifugation and then cryopreserved in the vapor phase of liquid nitrogen. Analytical flow cytometry was used to check the purity and quantity of each magnetically sorted T cell population. Genomic DNA was isolated from each sorted fraction and quantified by UV absorbance on a Nanodrop 2000c. This clone came up a few times. Its binding antigen is unknown. The input lacks base qualities; no much larger clone sits a single base away.

The sample was naive CD8+ T cells from PBMCs. This sample's cell subset or site label indicates: CD45RA+CCR7+. The chain is made from TRBV27 and TRBJ1-2; a confident D gene designation cannot be given. This clonotype was sampled from a man between 18 and 35 years old in good health. Some clones in this sample may be carry-over from other donors' samples. The CDR3 protein sequence reads: CASSTSSLYGYTF. Here is the DNA: TGTGCCAGCAGCACCTCCAGCCTCTATGGCTACACCTTC.